This entry features one TCR beta chain sequence. Its antigen is not known. The data belong to a study of CD8+CD57+ T cells in acquired aplastic anemia. For the study at large: Sorted cells (CD4+ and CD8+) yielded DNA amounts that averaged about 3.1 ug.

Whole-study findings and limits: Levels of CD8+ Simpson's diversity were not significantly distinct in patients versus controls. Researchers report that 25 to 30 CD8+ CDR3 sequences appeared in both patients and controls.

Patients included in sequencing had previously demonstrated CD8+CD57+ cell expansion by flow cytometry. Germline V CDR1 and CDR2: DFQATT, SNEGSKA (reference sequence). Trimming removed 0 bases from V and 5 bases from J, with 16 bases in between. CDR3 length: 15 residues. Investigators profiled TCR beta VDJ and CDR3 from genomic DNA template. TCRdb re-derived calls from the reads in MiXCR, one entry per CDR3 protein. This table has about 290,000 distinct CDR3 sequences, approximately 57% appearing once. V gene TRBV20-1 combines with J gene TRBJ2-5, with unresolved D. The sequencing input was sorted CD4+, CD8+, or CD8+CD57+ T cells (not recorded which) from PBMCs. This TCR was sampled from a human donor with aplastic anemia. This CDR3 is CSARDMHRVEETQYF. For the CDR3, the DNA is TGCAGTGCTAGAGACATGCATAGGGTAGAGGAGACCCAGTACTTC.